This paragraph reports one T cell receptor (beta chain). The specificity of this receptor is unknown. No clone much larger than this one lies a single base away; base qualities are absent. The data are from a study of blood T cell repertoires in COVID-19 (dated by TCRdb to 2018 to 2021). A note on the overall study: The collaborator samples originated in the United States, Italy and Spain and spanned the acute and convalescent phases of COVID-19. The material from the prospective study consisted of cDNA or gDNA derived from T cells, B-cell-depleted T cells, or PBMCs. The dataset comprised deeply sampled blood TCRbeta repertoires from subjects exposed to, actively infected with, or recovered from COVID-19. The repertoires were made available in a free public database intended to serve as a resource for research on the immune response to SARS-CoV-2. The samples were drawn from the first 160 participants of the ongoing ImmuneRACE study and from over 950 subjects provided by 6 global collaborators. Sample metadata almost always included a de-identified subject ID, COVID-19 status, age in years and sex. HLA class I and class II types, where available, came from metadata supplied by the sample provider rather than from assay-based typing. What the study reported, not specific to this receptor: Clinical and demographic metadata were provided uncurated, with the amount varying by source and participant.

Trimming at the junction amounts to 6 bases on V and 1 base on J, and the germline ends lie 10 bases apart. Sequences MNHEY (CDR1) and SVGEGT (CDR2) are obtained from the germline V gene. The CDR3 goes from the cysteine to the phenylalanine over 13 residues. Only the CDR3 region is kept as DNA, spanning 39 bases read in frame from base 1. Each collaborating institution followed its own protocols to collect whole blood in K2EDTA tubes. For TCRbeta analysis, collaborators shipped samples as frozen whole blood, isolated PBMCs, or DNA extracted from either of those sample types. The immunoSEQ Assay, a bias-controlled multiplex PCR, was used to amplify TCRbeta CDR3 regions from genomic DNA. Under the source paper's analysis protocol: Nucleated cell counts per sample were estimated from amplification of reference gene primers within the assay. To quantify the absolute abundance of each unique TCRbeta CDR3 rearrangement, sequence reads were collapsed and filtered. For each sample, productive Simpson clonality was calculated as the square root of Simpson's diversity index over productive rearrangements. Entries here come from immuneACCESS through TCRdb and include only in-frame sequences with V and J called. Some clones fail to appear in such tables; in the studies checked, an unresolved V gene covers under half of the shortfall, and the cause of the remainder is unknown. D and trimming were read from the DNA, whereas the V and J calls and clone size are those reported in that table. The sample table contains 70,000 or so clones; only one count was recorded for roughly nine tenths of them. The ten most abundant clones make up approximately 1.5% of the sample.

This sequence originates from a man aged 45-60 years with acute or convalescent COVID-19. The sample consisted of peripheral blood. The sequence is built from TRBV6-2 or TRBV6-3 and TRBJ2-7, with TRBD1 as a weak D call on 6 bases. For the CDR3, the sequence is CASSQTGSYEQYF. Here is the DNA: TGTGCCAGCAGCCAGACAGGTTCCTACGAGCAGTACTTC.